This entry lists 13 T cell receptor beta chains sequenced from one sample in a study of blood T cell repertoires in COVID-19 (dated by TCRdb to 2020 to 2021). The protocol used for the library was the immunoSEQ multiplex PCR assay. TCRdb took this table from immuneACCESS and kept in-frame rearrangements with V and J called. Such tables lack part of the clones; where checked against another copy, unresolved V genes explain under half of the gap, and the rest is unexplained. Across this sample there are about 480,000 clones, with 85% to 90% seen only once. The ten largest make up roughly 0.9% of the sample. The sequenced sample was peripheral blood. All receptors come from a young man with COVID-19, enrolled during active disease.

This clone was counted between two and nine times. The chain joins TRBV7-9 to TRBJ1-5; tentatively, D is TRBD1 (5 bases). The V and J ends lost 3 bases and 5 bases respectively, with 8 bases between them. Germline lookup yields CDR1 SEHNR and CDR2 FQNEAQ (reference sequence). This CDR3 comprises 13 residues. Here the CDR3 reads CASSFTGDQPQHF. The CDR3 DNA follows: TGTGCCAGCAGCTTTACAGGTGATCAGCCCCAGCATTTT.

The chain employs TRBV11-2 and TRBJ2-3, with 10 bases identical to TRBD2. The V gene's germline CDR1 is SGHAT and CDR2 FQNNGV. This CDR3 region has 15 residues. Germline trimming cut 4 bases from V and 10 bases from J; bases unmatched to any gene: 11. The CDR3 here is CASSSNSGGPYAQYF. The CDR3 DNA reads TGTGCCAGCAGCTCAAATAGCGGGGGGCCCTACGCGCAGTATTTT.

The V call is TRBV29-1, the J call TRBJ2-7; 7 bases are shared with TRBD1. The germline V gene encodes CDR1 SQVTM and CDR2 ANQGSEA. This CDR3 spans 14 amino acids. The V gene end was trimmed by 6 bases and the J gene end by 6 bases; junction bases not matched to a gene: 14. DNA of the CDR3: TGCAGCGTGACTCCCCGGACAGGAACATCCGAGCAGTACTTC. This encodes CSVTPRTGTSEQYF.

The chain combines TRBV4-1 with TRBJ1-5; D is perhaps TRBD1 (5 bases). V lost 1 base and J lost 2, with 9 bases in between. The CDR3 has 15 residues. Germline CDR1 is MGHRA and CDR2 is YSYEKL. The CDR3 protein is CASSQGGAGNQPQHF. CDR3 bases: TGCGCCAGCAGCCAAGGGGGCGCAGGCAATCAGCCCCAGCATTTT.

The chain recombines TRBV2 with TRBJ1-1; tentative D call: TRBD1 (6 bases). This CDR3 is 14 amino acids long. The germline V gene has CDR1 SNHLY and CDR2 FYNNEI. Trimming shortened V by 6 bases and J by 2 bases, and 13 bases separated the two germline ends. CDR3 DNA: TGTGCCAGCAGGTCCGGGACATTTAACACTGAAGCTTTCTTT. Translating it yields CASRSGTFNTEAFF.

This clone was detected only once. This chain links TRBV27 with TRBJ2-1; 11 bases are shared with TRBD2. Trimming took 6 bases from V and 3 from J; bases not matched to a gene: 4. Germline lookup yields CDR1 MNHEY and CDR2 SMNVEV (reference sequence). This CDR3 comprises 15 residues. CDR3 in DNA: TGTGCCAGCAGCTCGACTAGCGGGATCTACAATGAGCAGTTCTTC. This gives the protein CASSSTSGIYNEQFF.

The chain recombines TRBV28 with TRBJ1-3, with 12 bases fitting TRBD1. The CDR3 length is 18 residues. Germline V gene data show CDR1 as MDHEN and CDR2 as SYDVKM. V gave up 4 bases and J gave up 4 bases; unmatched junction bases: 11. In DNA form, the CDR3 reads TGTGCCAGCAGTTCCATCTCCCCGGGACAGGGGGCAGGAAACACCATATATTTT. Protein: CASSSISPGQGAGNTIYF.

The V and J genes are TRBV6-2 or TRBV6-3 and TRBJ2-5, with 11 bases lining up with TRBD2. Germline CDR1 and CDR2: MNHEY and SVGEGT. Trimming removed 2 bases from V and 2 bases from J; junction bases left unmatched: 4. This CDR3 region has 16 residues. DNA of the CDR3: TGTGCCAGCAGTTACCCCCTAGCGGGAGGACAAGAGACCCAGTACTTC. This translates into CASSYPLAGGQETQYF.

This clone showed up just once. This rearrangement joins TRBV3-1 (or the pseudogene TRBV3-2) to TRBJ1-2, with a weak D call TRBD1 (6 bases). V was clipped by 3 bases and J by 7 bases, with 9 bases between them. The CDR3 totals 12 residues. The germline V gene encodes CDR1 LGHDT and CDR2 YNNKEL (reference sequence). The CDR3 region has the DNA TGTGCCAGCAGCCAGGGGGCCGGTGGCTACACCTTC. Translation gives CASSQGAGGYTF.

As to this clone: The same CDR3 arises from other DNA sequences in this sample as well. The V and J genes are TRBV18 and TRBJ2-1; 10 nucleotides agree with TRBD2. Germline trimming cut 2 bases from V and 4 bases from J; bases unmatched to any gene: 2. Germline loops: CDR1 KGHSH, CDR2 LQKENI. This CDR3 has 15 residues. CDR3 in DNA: TGTGCCAGCTCACCAAGAGCGGGGGGGTACAATGAGCAGTTCTTC. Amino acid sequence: CASSPRAGGYNEQFF.

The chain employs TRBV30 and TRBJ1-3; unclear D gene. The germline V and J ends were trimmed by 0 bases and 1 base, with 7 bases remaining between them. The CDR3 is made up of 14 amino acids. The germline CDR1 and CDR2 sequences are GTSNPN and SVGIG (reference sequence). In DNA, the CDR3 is TGTGCCTGGAGTGTGGGCATTTCTGGAAACACCATATATTTT. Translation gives CAWSVGISGNTIYF. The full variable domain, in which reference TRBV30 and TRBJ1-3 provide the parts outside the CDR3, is SQTIHQWPATLVQPVGSPLSLECTVEGTSNPNLYWYRQAAGRGLQLLFYSVGIGQISSEVPQNLSASRPQDRQFILSSKKLLLSDSGFYLCAWSVGISGNTIYFGEGSWLTVV.

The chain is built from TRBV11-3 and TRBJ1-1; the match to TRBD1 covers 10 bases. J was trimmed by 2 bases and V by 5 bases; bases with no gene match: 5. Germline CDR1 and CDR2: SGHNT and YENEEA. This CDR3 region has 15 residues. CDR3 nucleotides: TGTGCCAGCAGCACGGACAGGGGGGCTAACACTGAAGCTTTCTTT. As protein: CASSTDRGANTEAFF.

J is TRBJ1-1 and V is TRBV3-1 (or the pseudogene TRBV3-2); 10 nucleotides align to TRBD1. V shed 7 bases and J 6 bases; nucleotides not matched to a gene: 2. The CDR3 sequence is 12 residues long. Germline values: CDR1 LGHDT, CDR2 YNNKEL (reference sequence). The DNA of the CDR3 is TGTGCCAGCACCGGACAGGGGGCTGAAGCTTTCTTT. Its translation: CASTGQGAEAFF.